This TCR beta chain was captured by sequencing in a study of response to subunit inactivated influenza vaccine. TCRdb reprocessed the RT-PCR reads via MiXCR and lists one record per CDR3 protein. The data show about 310,000 distinct CDR3 sequences, with just over 20% seen just once and roughly 10% held by the top ten. Whole-study findings and limits: It was suggested by the authors that few new T cells are recruited by each seasonal influenza vaccination.

This CDR3 is built from 14 residues. V lost 8 bases and J lost 0; bases outside the gene matches: 3. Germline V gene data show CDR1 as SQVTM and CDR2 as ANQGSEA. For this clonotype: Its antigen is unknown.

This chain links TRBV29-1 with TRBJ2-1, with 11 positions matching TRBD2. The specimen comprised PBMCs from blood, sampled approximately 20 months after vaccination. The clonotype originates from a man aged 50 to 75 who received an inactivated influenza vaccine. CDR3 sequence reads: CSLTSGSSYNEQFF. DNA for the CDR3: TGCAGCTTAACTAGCGGGAGCTCCTACAATGAGCAGTTCTTC.